The 5 T cell receptor beta chains presented below share a single source sample, sequenced in a study of OX40 agonist ivuxolimab in advanced cancers. Sequenced by immunoSEQ multiplex PCR; TCRdb stores in-frame clones only, minus some. Of roughly 36,000 clones in the sample, roughly four fifths are singletons; the top ten hold around 12%. The source material was CD4+ or CD8+ T cells sorted from blood, sampled in a trial of the OX40 agonist ivuxolimab. These receptors were obtained from an adult with an advanced solid tumor such as melanoma, head and neck, liver or kidney cancer.

As for this clone: Other DNA sequences from this sample encode an identical CDR3 as well. The chain joins TRBV6-5 to TRBJ1-1; D call uncertain. This CDR3 contains 13 residues. Trimming shortened V by 8 bases and J by 1 base, and 11 bases separated the two germline ends. Germline CDR1 reads MNHEY; CDR2 reads SVGAGI. CDR3 bases: TGTGCCAGCTTTCGGAGCTCGAACACTGAAGCTTTCTTT. Its protein is CASFRSSNTEAFF.

The V and J genes are TRBV6-1 and TRBJ1-5, with D unresolved. Trimming shortened V by 6 bases and J by 6 bases, and 15 bases separated the two germline ends. In germline, CDR1 is MNHNS, CDR2 SASEGT. The CDR3 consists of 14 residues. The CDR3 sequence: CASSETWGLQPQHF. The CDR3 region has the DNA TGTGCCAGCAGCGAAACGTGGGGTCTTCAGCCCCAGCATTTT.

Relative to its sample, this clone is medium-sized. The rearrangement joins TRBV9 to TRBJ1-6; D unclear. V lost 2 bases and J 5 bases, leaving 2 bases between the germline ends. The germline V gene encodes CDR1 SGDLS and CDR2 YYNGEE. The length of the CDR3 is 12 residues. The CDR3 DNA follows: TGTGCCAGCAGCGTGAATAATTCACCCCTCCACTTT. It translates to CASSVNNSPLHF.

The V gene is TRBV11-1, the J gene TRBJ2-7; D possibly corresponds to TRBD2 (5 bases). Trimming stripped 5 bases from V and 4 bases from J, with 9 bases between. The CDR3 contains 12 residues. From germline, CDR1 is SGHAT and CDR2 FQDESV (reference sequence). In DNA, the CDR3 is TGTGCCAGCAGCATCACTAGATACGAGCAGTACTTC. Its translation: CASSITRYEQYF. Using reference TRBV11-1 and TRBJ2-7 for the parts outside the CDR3, the full variable domain is EAEVAQSPRYKITEKSQAVAFWCDPISGHATLYWYRQILGQGPELLVQFQDESVVDDSQLPKDRFSAERLKGVDSTLKIQPAELGDSAMYLCASSITRYEQYFGPGTRLTVT.

The rearrangement joins TRBV7-2 to TRBJ1-6; D unresolved. The CDR3 is 15 amino acids. Trimming cost V 5 bases and J 7 bases, with 15 bases left between them. From germline, CDR1 is SGHTA and CDR2 FQGNSA. The CDR3 DNA reads TGTGCCAGCAGCGCTACGGGATCCACGAATTCACCCCTCCACTTT. Encoded protein: CASSATGSTNSPLHF.